A selection of T cell receptor beta chains follows, all from one sample in a study of T cell responses to AZD1222 COVID-19 vaccine. Sequencing used immunoSEQ multiplex PCR; TCRdb keeps in-frame clones, though not all of them. The profile shows roughly 110,000 clones, 80% to 90% of them singletons. The specimen comprised peripheral blood, sampled on day 0 of AZD1222 vaccination. The origin of the receptors is an adult in good health. CDR3s include the opening cysteine and the closing phenylalanine or tryptophan. The order of the fields is CDR3 protein, J gene, V gene.

CDR3aa: CASSLNGQGDGYTF
j_gene: TRBJ1-2
v_gene: TRBV7-3

CDR3aa: CSVEDWAGAVTEAFF
j_gene: TRBJ1-1
v_gene: TRBV29-1

CDR3aa: CASMTDPRSYNEQFF
j_gene: TRBJ2-1
v_gene: TRBV28

CDR3aa: CASSRGGGTGAFF
j_gene: TRBJ1-1
v_gene: TRBV7-3

CDR3aa: CASSGSGSEQFF
j_gene: TRBJ2-1
v_gene: TRBV9

CDR3aa: CASGATLTRDEQYF
j_gene: TRBJ2-7
v_gene: TRBV25-1

CDR3aa: CSVVDSGAPNTEAFF
j_gene: TRBJ1-1
v_gene: TRBV29-1

CDR3aa: CASSFPGAVTGGETQYF
j_gene: TRBJ2-5
v_gene: TRBV11-3

CDR3aa: CATSVLGGPTDTQYF
j_gene: TRBJ2-3
v_gene: TRBV24-1

CDR3aa: CASSKRTSGGSYEQYF
j_gene: TRBJ2-7
v_gene: TRBV21-1

CDR3aa: CASSSPLPIYGYTF
j_gene: TRBJ1-2
v_gene: TRBV28

CDR3aa: CASSVSRGGNGYTF
j_gene: TRBJ1-2
v_gene: TRBV9

CDR3aa: CASSLAGPYYGNEQFF
j_gene: TRBJ2-1
v_gene: TRBV7-2

CDR3aa: CSVPNEQFF
j_gene: TRBJ2-1
v_gene: TRBV29-1

CDR3aa: CASSSTVPGELFF
j_gene: TRBJ2-2
v_gene: TRBV7-2

CDR3aa: CASNPRLFLSSGANVLTF
j_gene: TRBJ2-6
v_gene: TRBV19

CDR3aa: CASSVTGDNSPLHF
j_gene: TRBJ1-6
v_gene: TRBV9

CDR3aa: CASSEVTENQPQHF
j_gene: TRBJ1-5
v_gene: TRBV6-1

CDR3aa: CASGTGGDEQFF
j_gene: TRBJ2-1
v_gene: TRBV6-6

CDR3aa: CASSLPGLSNEKLFF
j_gene: TRBJ1-4
v_gene: TRBV3-1/TRBV3-2

CDR3aa: CASSLDGQGSETQYF
j_gene: TRBJ2-5
v_gene: TRBV11-3

CDR3aa: CASSSVGQSSYEQYF
j_gene: TRBJ2-7
v_gene: TRBV5-6

CDR3aa: CSASTRDYEQYF
j_gene: TRBJ2-7
v_gene: TRBV20-1

CDR3aa: CASSSNNEQFF
j_gene: TRBJ2-1
v_gene: TRBV18

CDR3aa: CAIRVRETTGELFF
j_gene: TRBJ2-2
v_gene: TRBV10-3

CDR3aa: CASSGGRVRSGNTIYF
j_gene: TRBJ1-3
v_gene: TRBV7-2

CDR3aa: CASKLRGAGDYNEQFF
j_gene: TRBJ2-1
v_gene: TRBV3-1/TRBV3-2

CDR3aa: CASSLLAGLANTGELFF
j_gene: TRBJ2-2
v_gene: TRBV28

CDR3aa: CASSLDQGHEQYF
j_gene: TRBJ2-7
v_gene: TRBV11-1

CDR3aa: CASSLTGTRSETQYF
j_gene: TRBJ2-5
v_gene: TRBV7-3

CDR3aa: CASSITGGEDTEAFF
j_gene: TRBJ1-1
v_gene: TRBV5-4

CDR3aa: CASSFKAGQGYEQYF
j_gene: TRBJ2-7
v_gene: TRBV3-1/TRBV3-2

CDR3aa: CASMGRGGGTFGAQYF
j_gene: TRBJ2-5
v_gene: TRBV19

CDR3aa: CASNWAANYGYTF
j_gene: TRBJ1-2
v_gene: TRBV19

CDR3aa: CASSRNRGEQYF
j_gene: TRBJ2-7
v_gene: TRBV7-8

CDR3aa: CASSQRAGGIQETQYF
j_gene: TRBJ2-5
v_gene: TRBV4-3

CDR3aa: CASTSGYSYEQYF
j_gene: TRBJ2-7
v_gene: TRBV10-1

CDR3aa: CASSLPAQETQYF
j_gene: TRBJ2-5
v_gene: TRBV28

CDR3aa: CASSESRGRETQYF
j_gene: TRBJ2-5
v_gene: TRBV25-1

CDR3aa: CASSLPGPNSPLHF
j_gene: TRBJ1-6
v_gene: TRBV7-2

CDR3aa: CASSLRVLLYEQYF
j_gene: TRBJ2-7
v_gene: TRBV28

CDR3aa: CASSLDAGRRSYEQYF
j_gene: TRBJ2-7
v_gene: TRBV11-1

CDR3aa: CASSLPSGSTHEQYF
j_gene: TRBJ2-7
v_gene: TRBV28

CDR3aa: CASSLKAGGGPYNEQFF
j_gene: TRBJ2-1
v_gene: TRBV5-4

CDR3aa: CASSRTSGINTGELFF
j_gene: TRBJ2-2
v_gene: TRBV18

CDR3aa: CASRWTGEAGELFF
j_gene: TRBJ2-2
v_gene: TRBV6-5

CDR3aa: CASSYGLVRYEQYF
j_gene: TRBJ2-7
v_gene: TRBV6-2/TRBV6-3

CDR3aa: CSVGPPGQSYQETQYF
j_gene: TRBJ2-5
v_gene: TRBV29-1

CDR3aa: CASSGQTNTEAFF
j_gene: TRBJ1-1
v_gene: TRBV12-3/TRBV12-4

CDR3aa: CASSPPGVKNIQYF
j_gene: TRBJ2-4
v_gene: TRBV14

CDR3aa: CASSLGPSGSSGANVLTF
j_gene: TRBJ2-6
v_gene: TRBV7-2

CDR3aa: CASSGRLGNDTGELFF
j_gene: TRBJ2-2
v_gene: TRBV5-6

CDR3aa: CASSPDTTLHF
j_gene: TRBJ1-6
v_gene: TRBV18

CDR3aa: CASSVPRTSGNNEQFF
j_gene: TRBJ2-1
v_gene: TRBV28

CDR3aa: CASRGTGRVPEAFF
j_gene: TRBJ1-1
v_gene: TRBV27

CDR3aa: CASTGTSGYEQYF
j_gene: TRBJ2-7
v_gene: TRBV27

CDR3aa: CASSFSANTEAFF
j_gene: TRBJ1-1
v_gene: TRBV27